These 20 T cell receptor beta chains share one sample of origin, sequenced in a study of early T cells in non-severe SARS-CoV-2 infection (dated by TCRdb to the early 2020s). Libraries were made using 5' RACE. The sequencer was a NextSeq 500. TCRdb cleaned the public reads at Q25 with fastp, built clones with MiXCR and kept in-frame beta chains. When rows share a CDR3 protein, they turn into one entry using the most common DNA and genes. The sample profile shows some 28,000 distinct CDR3 sequences; about 5% of them were found once. The ten largest account for roughly a quarter of the sample. Sequenced input: whole blood. The receptors come from an adult who was a healthcare worker with PCR-confirmed SARS-CoV-2 infection or an uninfected control (not recorded which).

In this sample, this clonotype turned up many times. The chain uses TRBV6-5 and TRBJ2-1, with TRBD2 matching 8 bases. In germline, CDR1 is MNHEY, CDR2 SVGAGI. CDR3 size: 15 residues. Trimming took 2 bases from V and 4 from J; bases not matched to a gene: 4. For the CDR3, the DNA is TGTGCCAGCAGTTACACTAGCGGTACATACAATGAGCAGTTCTTC. Translating it yields CASSYTSGTYNEQFF.

This clonotype has a count of ten or more. The chain recombines TRBV20-1 with TRBJ2-1; D not resolved. CDR1 and CDR2 from the germline V gene are DFQATT and SNEGSKA (reference sequence). With 1 base removed from V and 9 bases from J, the gap between germline ends came to 16 bases. The CDR3 runs 14 residues. DNA of the CDR3: TGCAGTGCTAGAGCGTCCTCTCTCGTCGGTGAGCAGTTCTTC. It encodes CSARASSLVGEQFF.

This clonotype showed up many times. The chain links TRBV20-1 to TRBJ2-7, with 7 bases matching TRBD2. CDR3 size: 11 residues. With V trimmed by 3 bases and J by 5 bases, 1 base remained unmatched. Germline V gene data show CDR1 as DFQATT and CDR2 as SNEGSKA (reference sequence). The CDR3 loop is CSASSGHEQYF. The CDR3 DNA follows: TGCAGTGCTAGTAGCGGGCACGAGCAGTACTTC.

This rearrangement joins TRBV12-5 to TRBJ1-1; unclear D gene. Germline CDR1 reads LGHNT; CDR2 reads FRNRAP. The CDR3 is made up of 15 amino acids. V lost 5 bases, J lost 11 bases, and 24 bases lay in between. The CDR3 loop reads CASGPTAGPQIGAFF. Written as DNA, the CDR3 is TGTGCTAGTGGTCCCACAGCCGGGCCTCAGATAGGGGCTTTCTTT.

This clonotype was detected many times. The chain is built from TRBV20-1 and TRBJ1-2, with D unclear. The CDR3 is 16 residues long. V lost 3 bases and J lost 4, with 21 bases in between. The germline gives CDR1 DFQATT, CDR2 SNEGSKA (reference sequence). This CDR3 is CSASDGLVPPPYGYTF. The CDR3 DNA is TGCAGTGCTAGTGACGGTTTGGTTCCCCCTCCCTATGGCTACACCTTC.

This clonotype showed up just a few times. The chain joins TRBV6-5 to TRBJ2-7, with 9 bases lining up with TRBD1. V was pared by 2 bases and J by 5 bases, with 7 bases of the junction left unmatched. The CDR3 is made up of 15 amino acids. CDR1 MNHEY and CDR2 SVGAGI come from the germline V gene. The CDR3 DNA reads as TGTGCCAGCAGTTACACCGGGACAGGGACCGACGAGCAGTACTTC. Protein sequence: CASSYTGTGTDEQYF.

This clonotype was recorded at least ten times. The chain combines TRBV29-1 with TRBJ1-6; 7 nucleotides align to TRBD1. J was trimmed by 11 bases and V by 6 bases; bases with no gene match: 4. The CDR3 covers 11 residues. Germline V CDR1 and CDR2: SQVTM, ANQGSEA. CDR3 loop: CSVGDSTPLHF. The CDR3 region has the DNA TGCAGCGTGGGGGACAGCACACCCCTCCACTTT.

Many counts were recorded for this clonotype. The V gene is TRBV4-2, the J gene TRBJ1-5; D unclear. The V end was cut by 0 bases, the J end by 4 bases, with 4 bases between. CDR1 LGHNA and CDR2 YNFKEQ come from the germline V gene. The CDR3 covers 13 residues. The CDR3 reads CASSQELNQPQHF. The CDR3 DNA follows: TGTGCCAGCAGCCAAGAGCTTAATCAGCCCCAGCATTTT.

A few counts support this clonotype. The rearrangement links TRBV12-3 or TRBV12-4 to TRBJ2-2, with TRBD2 matching 14 bases. V was clipped by 5 bases and J by 5 bases; unmatched bases: 10. The CDR3 contains 18 residues. CDR3: CASSLAPGTSGSTGELFF. The CDR3 coding sequence is TGTGCCAGCAGTCTGGCACCCGGGACTAGCGGGAGTACCGGGGAGCTGTTTTTT.

This clonotype was counted at least ten times. The chain combines TRBV18 with TRBJ1-5; the D gene is possibly TRBD1 (5 bases). CDR1 is KGHSH, CDR2 LQKENI, per germline. This CDR3 has 13 amino acids. Trimming pared 4 bases from V and 6 bases from J, leaving 10 bases between. In DNA, the CDR3 is TGTGCCAGCTCACGAGGACATGTTCAGCCCCAGCATTTT. As protein: CASSRGHVQPQHF.

This clonotype was detected many times. The J gene is TRBJ1-5, the V gene TRBV6-1; D is unresolved. Germline CDR1 is MNHNS and CDR2 is SASEGT. Trimming removed 3 bases from V and 7 bases from J, with 4 bases in between. There are 11 residues in the CDR3. CDR3 loop: CASSEFQPQHF. CDR3 coding DNA: TGTGCCAGCAGTGAGTTCCAGCCCCAGCATTTT.

V usage is TRBV7-9 and J usage is TRBJ2-7, with D perhaps TRBD1 (6 bases). The CDR3 has 14 residues. V lost 8 bases to trimming and J lost 2 bases, with 16 bases between them. Per germline, CDR1 SEHNR and CDR2 FQNEAQ (reference sequence). The CDR3 protein is CASGQGMGPYEQYF. CDR3 in DNA: TGTGCCAGCGGGCAGGGGATGGGTCCCTACGAGCAGTACTTC.

This rearrangement joins TRBV19 to TRBJ2-5; D may be TRBD1 (5 bases). This CDR3 has 15 residues. Germline CDR1 reads LNHDA; CDR2 reads SQIVND (reference sequence). V lost 5 bases to trimming and J lost 7 bases, with 20 bases between them. The CDR3 reads CASSDMFRGAGTQYF. The CDR3 DNA follows: TGTGCCAGTAGTGACATGTTTCGTGGGGCAGGGACCCAGTACTTC. Full variable domain (remainder filled in from reference TRBV19 and TRBJ2-5): DGGITQSPKYLFRKEGQNVTLSCEQNLNHDAMYWYRQDPGQGLRLIYYSQIVNDFQKGDIAEGYSVSREKKESFPLTVTSAQKNPTAFYLCASSDMFRGAGTQYFGPGTRLLVL.

The rearrangement links TRBV11-2 to TRBJ1-1; D remains unclear. The CDR3 covers 15 residues. Germline V gene data show CDR1 as SGHAT and CDR2 as FQNNGV. V was clipped by 5 bases and J by 0 bases, with 13 bases between them. CDR3 coding DNA: TGTGCCAGCAGCCCCGTCGGTTTAATGAACACTGAAGCTTTCTTT. Its protein is CASSPVGLMNTEAFF.

This chain uses TRBV7-8 with TRBJ2-1; a weak D match, TRBD2 (5 bases). This CDR3 spans 15 amino acids. V lost 5 bases and J lost 10, with 21 bases in between. Germline V gene data show CDR1 as SGHVS and CDR2 as FQNEAQ. Here the CDR3 DNA reads TGTGCCAGCAGCCCGTGGAGGACTTCCGCCGGGGAGCAGTTCTTC. This gives the protein CASSPWRTSAGEQFF.

In its sample, this clonotype was seen many times. This CDR3 reads CASSYSGGRNEQFF. CDR3 in DNA: TGTGCCAGCAGTTACTCAGGGGGCAGGAATGAGCAGTTCTTC. J is TRBJ2-1 and V is TRBV6-5; 7 bases are a match to TRBD1. V lost 0 bases, J lost 7 bases, and 3 bases stayed unmatched. This CDR3 contains 14 residues. Germline assignment: CDR1 MNHEY and CDR2 SVGAGI.

This clonotype was counted at least ten times. V usage is TRBV29-1 and J usage is TRBJ1-1; D gene uncertain. Germline loops: CDR1 SQVTM, CDR2 ANQGSEA. The CDR3 runs 12 residues. V was clipped by 4 bases and J by 1 base, with 7 bases between them. CDR3 bases: TGCAGCGTTGTAAAGGGGAACACTGAAGCTTTCTTT. Protein product: CSVVKGNTEAFF.

In its sample, this clonotype was seen a few times. DNA for the CDR3: TGTGCCAGCAGCTTGACAGCAACTAATGAAAAACTGTTTTTT. Its protein product is CASSLTATNEKLFF. J is TRBJ1-4 and V is TRBV5-5; D unresolved. CDR1 and CDR2 from the germline V gene are SGHKS and YYEKEE (reference sequence). Trimming cost V 1 base and J 0 bases, with 4 bases left between them. This CDR3 comprises 14 residues.

This clonotype was observed a few times. V is TRBV29-1 and J is TRBJ2-7, with a tentative D call TRBD1 (5 bases). Germline CDR1 and CDR2: SQVTM and ANQGSEA. The CDR3 length is 11 residues. V dropped 6 bases and J dropped 5 bases, with 11 bases sitting between them. The CDR3 region has the DNA TGCAGCGTACCCCAGGGTCACGAGCAGTACTTC. This sequence encodes CSVPQGHEQYF.

The chain combines TRBV4-3 with TRBJ2-5, with D uncertain. The germline V gene encodes CDR1 LGHNA and CDR2 YSLEER. Trimming cost V 0 bases and J 7 bases, with 9 bases left between them. The CDR3 is made up of 13 amino acids. CDR3 DNA: TGCGCCAGCAGCCAAGATCTGTACCGGACCCAGTACTTC. As protein: CASSQDLYRTQYF.